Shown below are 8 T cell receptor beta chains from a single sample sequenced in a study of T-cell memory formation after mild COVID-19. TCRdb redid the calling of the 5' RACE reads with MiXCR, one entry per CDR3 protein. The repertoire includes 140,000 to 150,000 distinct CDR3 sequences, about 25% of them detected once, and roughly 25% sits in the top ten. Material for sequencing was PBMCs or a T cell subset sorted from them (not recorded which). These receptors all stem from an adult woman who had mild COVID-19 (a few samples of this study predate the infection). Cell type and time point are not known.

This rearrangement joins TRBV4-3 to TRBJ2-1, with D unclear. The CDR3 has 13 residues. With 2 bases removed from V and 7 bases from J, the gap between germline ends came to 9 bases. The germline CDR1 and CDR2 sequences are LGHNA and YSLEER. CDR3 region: CASSQLSGNEQFF. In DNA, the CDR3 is TGCGCCAGCAGCCAATTATCCGGTAATGAGCAGTTCTTC.

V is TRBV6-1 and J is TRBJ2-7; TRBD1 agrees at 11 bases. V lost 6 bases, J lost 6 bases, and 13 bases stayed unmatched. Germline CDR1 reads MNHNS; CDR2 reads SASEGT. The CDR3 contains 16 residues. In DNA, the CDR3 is TGTGCCAGCAGCGATAGGGACAGGGGGTTTCTCGGCGAGCAGTACTTC. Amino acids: CASSDRDRGFLGEQYF.

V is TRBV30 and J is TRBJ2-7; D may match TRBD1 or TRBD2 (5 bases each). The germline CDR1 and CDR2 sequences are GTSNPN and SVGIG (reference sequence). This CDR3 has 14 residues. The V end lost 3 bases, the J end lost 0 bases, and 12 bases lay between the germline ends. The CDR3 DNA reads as TGTGCCTGGAGCGCCGGGACGGCCTCCTACGAGCAGTACTTC. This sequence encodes CAWSAGTASYEQYF.

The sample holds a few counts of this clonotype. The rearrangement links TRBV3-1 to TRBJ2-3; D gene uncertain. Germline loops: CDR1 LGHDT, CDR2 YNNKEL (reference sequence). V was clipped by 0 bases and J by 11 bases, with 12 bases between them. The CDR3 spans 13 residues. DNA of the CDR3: TGTGCCAGCAGCCAAGATTCGTGGACCTTGCAGTATTTT. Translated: CASSQDSWTLQYF.

CDR3 bases: TGTGCCAGCAGTTACACCCGGGAAGACCTCACAGATACGCAGTATTTT. Its translation is CASSYTREDLTDTQYF. The rearrangement uses TRBV6-5 and TRBJ2-3, with D maybe TRBD2 (5 bases). The V gene's germline CDR1 is MNHEY and CDR2 SVGAGI. The CDR3 has 16 amino acids. V gave up 2 bases and J gave up 2 bases, with 14 bases separating them.

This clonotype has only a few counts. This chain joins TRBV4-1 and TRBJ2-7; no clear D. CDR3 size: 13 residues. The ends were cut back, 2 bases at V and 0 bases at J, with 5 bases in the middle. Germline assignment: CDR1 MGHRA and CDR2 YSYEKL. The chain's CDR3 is CASSQWVSYEQYF. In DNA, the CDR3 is TGCGCCAGCAGCCAATGGGTCTCCTACGAGCAGTACTTC.

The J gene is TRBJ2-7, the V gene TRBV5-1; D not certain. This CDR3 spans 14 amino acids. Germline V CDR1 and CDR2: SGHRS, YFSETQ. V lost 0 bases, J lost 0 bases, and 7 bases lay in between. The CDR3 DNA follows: TGCGCCAGCAGCTTGGTGGCGGACTCCTACGAGCAGTACTTC. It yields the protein CASSLVADSYEQYF.

CDR3 sequence reads: CASSPAANQPQHF. The CDR3 DNA sequence: TGTGCCAGTAGTCCGGCAGCTAATCAGCCCCAGCATTTT. The chain links TRBV19 to TRBJ1-5; no reliable D call. Germline loops: CDR1 LNHDA, CDR2 SQIVND (reference sequence). Trimming took 5 bases from V and 4 from J, leaving 9 bases between them. This CDR3 has 13 amino acids.